The source of this TCR beta chain is a study of shared clonotypes between healthy human individuals (dated by TCRdb to the early 2020s). A note on the overall study: A couple of women and a few men aged 18 to 49 years were included in the cohort. For each donor, CD4 naive and CD4 memory were each given three plates, CD8 naive was given two plates, and CD8 memory was given one plate. To estimate repertoire size and how much clonotype sharing occurs between individuals, the study deeply sequenced the blood TCR repertoires of several healthy adults. Different laboratories and diverse techniques were used to prepare libraries and sequence TCR repertoires, to increase sequencing depth and limit assay-specific biases. Between about 0.85 and 8.9 billion PBMCs per donor were obtained by leukapheresis.

Between the V and J ends, shortened by 4 bases and 5 bases respectively, the junction contains 11 bases. Looking up the germline V gene yields CDR1 MNHNS and CDR2 SASEGT. The CDR3 spans 14 residues, from the cysteine through the phenylalanine. This entry keeps only the CDR3 DNA: 42 bases, framed from base 1. Using the deep immunoSEQ assay, TCR CDR3 regions were amplified from genomic DNA by multiplex PCR. Extracted genomic DNA from each cell subset was distributed evenly across all wells of several immunoSEQ 96-well plates, and each plate was treated as a replicate. For sorted subsets, 150 to 250 ng genomic DNA, equal to about 30,000 T cell genomes, was loaded into each replicate PCR. The purified libraries were quantified using a Qubit 3.0 fluorometer, sized with a Bioanalyzer 2100, and then quantified again using the KAPA Library Quantification kit. Each immunoSEQ 96-well plate was sequenced on its own single-read 150-cycle Illumina NextSeq 550 flow cell. The source study handled its data this way. Because only junctional sequences without quality scores were contained in the immunoSEQ output, filtering matching that applied to full-length reads could not be performed. Sequences were annotated with PyIR, a Python wrapper for IgBLAST v1.9, using IMGT germline references to assign V/J genes and CDR3. Any read was removed if the V/J assignment was weak (E-value above 1e-6), the CDR3 was missing, or the read contained stop codons, out-of-frame junctions, or ambiguous translated residues. A V3J clonotype was defined by an identical inferred V gene, J gene, and CDR3 amino acid sequence. Percentage overlap between repertoires was calculated by dividing the number of shared unique clonotypes by the size of the smaller repertoire. RTK rarefaction, the Chao1 estimator, and Recon v2.1 estimates of unobserved clonotypes were used to assess repertoire richness. OLGA was used to compute generation probabilities for all TCRbeta clonotypes that the gDNA method yielded from a few donors. Not all clones reach the TCRdb copy of this immuneACCESS table, which keeps in-frame sequences only. Checked studies attribute under half of the gap to unresolved V genes and leave the rest unexplained. V and J calls and clone size are given by that table; D and trimming were obtained from the DNA. The sample table shows about 1.1 million clones, and approximately 80% are seen once. Together, the top ten hold 0.5% to 0.6% of the sample.

Overall study results and their limits: The small number of donors limited the genetic and exposure-history diversity represented. Incomplete sequencing was indicated by rarefaction of sorted-subset datasets, despite the large sequencing depth. Roughly 5.2% of naive CD4, 3.5% of naive CD8, 2% to 2.5% of memory CD4, and about 0.4% of memory CD8 clonotypes were shared across several donors. Based on pairwise subsampling, the degree of clonotype sharing among donors was expected to be affected by sequencing depth. Sampling was restricted to blood, and TCR repertoires in tissue are likely to differ from TCR repertoires in blood. Estimated clonotype richness was generally larger for naive than for memory subsets. Compared with non-shared clonotypes, the clonotypes found in all four sorted-subset donors had higher generation probabilities.

As for this clone: This clone's antigen is unknown. It has no much larger one-base neighbor in the sample; base qualities were not kept.

The donors were healthy, HIV-negative adults who had no recently reported acute infections or vaccinations. Every donor was a Caucasian adult residing in Nashville, Tennessee, USA. CD4+ T cells were enriched by magnetic negative selection, after which naive cells were positively selected on CD45RA and the negative fraction was taken as the memory subset. Blood was collected by leukapheresis, and PBMCs were isolated by Ficoll-Histopaque density gradient centrifugation and then cryopreserved in liquid nitrogen vapor phase. Analytical flow cytometry was used to check the purity and quantity of every magnetically sorted T cell population. Each sorted fraction had its genomic DNA isolated and then quantified by UV absorbance on a Nanodrop 2000c.

The sequence joins TRBV6-1 to TRBJ2-2, with TRBD2 as a weak D call on 6 bases. The sequence came from a man aged 18 to 29 in good health. Some clones in this sample may be carry-over from other donors' samples. The sample was memory CD4+ T cells from PBMCs. The cell subset or site label here, explained by the study, means: CD45RA-negative fraction. DNA sequence: TGTGCCAGCAGTGGGGAGCTAGCGACCGGGGAGCTGTTTTTT. It translates as CASSGELATGELFF.